This T cell receptor beta chain originates from a study of blood T cell repertoires in COVID-19. Turning to the study itself: From T cells, B-cell-depleted T cells, or PBMCs came the material, which was cDNA or gDNA.

Source study methods: Quantification of nucleated cells was approximated via reference gene primer amplification. The repertoire was sequenced with immunoSEQ multiplex PCR; TCRdb's copy has only in-frame clones and lacks some. The DNA was the basis for D and trimming; V, J and clone size are from that table. The table has some 460,000 clones, roughly 87% seen once. Participant reports of clinical history set cohort assignment. The study counted Cohort 3 donors as recovered given two negative PCRs, clearance, or symptom resolution. This clone appeared once. The sequence came from a woman aged 18-35 years who had recovered from COVID-19. Specimen: PBMCs or T cells enriched from blood (not recorded which).

This CDR3 is CASSRRAGQDTQYF. The CDR3 DNA follows: TGTGCCAGCAGCCGGAGAGCGGGTCAAGATACGCAGTATTTT. This chain connects TRBV7-9 to TRBJ2-3; weak D call: TRBD2 (6 bases). The CDR3 sequence is 14 residues long. The ends were cut back, 5 bases at V and 5 bases at J, with 14 bases in the middle. CDR1 is SEHNR and CDR2 is FQNEAQ in the germline V gene (reference sequence).